Listed below are T cell receptor beta chains from one sample, sequenced in a study of blood T cell repertoires in COVID-19. Assay used: immunoSEQ multiplex PCR; TCRdb lists only in-frame clones, some missing. In the table there are tens of thousands of clones, roughly 80% of which are singletons. Material for sequencing was peripheral blood. The receptors come from a woman aged 55-70 years with acute or convalescent COVID-19. The CDR3 runs from the conserved cysteine through the conserved F or W. The order of the fields is clone size, D gene, J gene, V gene, CDR3 protein, CDR3 DNA. A D gene is named only where the DNA matches it firmly. The size of a clone is reported for some rows only, either as once, few or many, or as a class for expanded clones.

-	TRBD1	TRBJ2-5	TRBV10-3	CAISNTGGTQETQYF	TGTGCCATCAGCAATACAGGGGGGACCCAAGAGACCCAGTACTTC
-	-	TRBJ1-1	TRBV27	CASSFGGLQTEAFF	TGTGCCAGCAGTTTTGGAGGCCTCCAGACTGAAGCTTTCTTT
few	-	TRBJ1-2	TRBV7-8	CASSPPIYGYTF	TGTGCCAGCAGCCCCCCCATCTATGGCTACACCTTC
-	-	TRBJ2-2	TRBV6-2/TRBV6-3	CASSYSPENTGELFF	TGTGCCAGCAGTTACTCGCCAGAAAACACCGGGGAGCTGTTTTTT
-	-	TRBJ2-7	TRBV5-5	CASSTAVDEQYF	TGTGCCAGCAGCACTGCTGTGGACGAGCAGTACTTC
once	-	TRBJ2-7	TRBV13	CASSLESESEQYF	TGTGCCAGCAGCTTAGAATCGGAGAGCGAGCAGTACTTC
-	TRBD2	TRBJ2-1	TRBV3-1/TRBV3-2	CASSQAGGRNEQFF	TGTGCCAGCAGCCAGGCGGGGGGGCGTAATGAGCAGTTCTTC
few	-	TRBJ1-2	TRBV27	CASSSQGRGTYGYTF	TGTGCCAGCAGTTCCCAGGGCAGGGGAACCTATGGCTACACCTTC
once	-	TRBJ1-5	TRBV19	CASSTLTGPQHF	TGTGCCAGTAGTACTTTGACAGGGCCCCAGCATTTT
once	TRBD1	TRBJ2-1	TRBV7-2	CASTLWTGDNEQFF	TGTGCCAGCACCTTGTGGACAGGGGACAATGAGCAGTTCTTC
-	-	TRBJ1-1	TRBV7-9	CASSSAGRTRNTEAFF	TGTGCCAGCAGCTCTGCAGGGAGGACGAGGAACACTGAAGCTTTCTTT
-	-	TRBJ2-2	TRBV7-8	CASSLGGGWIGELFF	TGTGCCAGCAGCTTAGGCGGGGGCTGGATCGGGGAGCTGTTTTTT
-	TRBD1	TRBJ1-3	TRBV10-3	CAIQGDRAGGNTIYF	TGTGCCATCCAGGGTGACAGGGCAGGAGGAAACACCATATATTTT
-	-	TRBJ1-1	TRBV30	CAWAWGMNTEAFF	TGTGCCTGGGCTTGGGGCATGAACACTGAAGCTTTCTTT
few	-	TRBJ1-3	TRBV29-1	CSVETGSEDTIYF	TGCAGCGTCGAAACAGGGTCAGAGGACACCATATATTTT
-	-	TRBJ1-5	TRBV19	CASKGGNQPQHF	TGTGCCAGTAAGGGGGGCAATCAGCCCCAGCATTTT
-	-	TRBJ1-1	TRBV5-1	CASSGNIDTEAFF	TGCGCCAGCAGCGGCAACATTGACACTGAAGCTTTCTTT
-	-	TRBJ2-3	TRBV9	CASSVERFDTQYF	TGTGCCAGCAGCGTCGAGCGGTTTGATACGCAGTATTTT
many	-	TRBJ2-5	TRBV7-2	CASSLGAFQETQYF	TGTGCCAGCAGCTTGGGGGCCTTCCAAGAGACCCAGTACTTC
-	TRBD1	TRBJ1-3	TRBV3-1/TRBV3-2	CASSQWDRSPSGNTIYF	TGTGCCAGCAGCCAATGGGACAGGAGCCCCTCTGGAAACACCATATATTTT
-	-	TRBJ2-7	TRBV7-3	CASSPWSGSEQYF	TGTGCCAGCAGCCCCTGGAGTGGCTCCGAGCAGTACTTC
-	-	TRBJ2-2	TRBV7-2	CASSFGQGELFF	TGTGCCAGCAGCTTTGGACAGGGGGAGCTGTTTTTT
-	-	TRBJ1-6	TRBV2	CASSETRDYNSPLHF	TGTGCCAGCAGTGAAACCAGGGATTATAATTCACCCCTCCACTTT
-	-	TRBJ1-2	TRBV4-3	CASSQVAGESLYGYTF	TGCGCCAGCAGCCAAGTTGCAGGGGAGTCCCTCTATGGCTACACCTTC
-	TRBD1	TRBJ1-2	TRBV10-3	CAISESGQGEVGYTF	TGTGCCATCAGTGAGTCGGGACAGGGAGAAGTTGGCTACACCTTC
-	TRBD1	TRBJ1-2	TRBV4-2	CASSQGGTGSRYTF	TGTGCCAGCAGCCAAGGGGGGACAGGGTCCCGCTACACCTTC
-	-	TRBJ2-3	TRBV6-5	CASSLQGFTDTQYF	TGTGCCAGCAGTCTACAGGGATTCACAGATACGCAGTATTTT
-	-	TRBJ2-1	TRBV4-1	CASSQPPTGSSYNEQFF	TGCGCCAGCAGCCAACCACCGACAGGTAGCTCCTACAATGAGCAGTTCTTC
few	TRBD1	TRBJ2-7	TRBV6-5	CASRTGTGGSEQYF	TGTGCCAGCAGGACCGGGACAGGAGGGTCCGAGCAGTACTTC
-	-	TRBJ2-2	TRBV19	CASSIVQGTGELFF	TGTGCCAGTAGTATAGTTCAGGGAACCGGGGAGCTGTTTTTT
-	TRBD1	TRBJ1-2	TRBV10-3	CAISFSQGANGYTF	TGTGCCATCAGTTTTTCTCAGGGGGCGAACGGCTACACCTTC
-	TRBD2	TRBJ2-3	TRBV5-1	CASSLEVAGSTDTQYF	TGCGCCAGCAGCTTGGAGGTAGCGGGGAGCACAGATACGCAGTATTTT
-	-	TRBJ2-5	TRBV9	CASSVSVGGAETQYF	TGTGCCAGCAGCGTATCTGTGGGGGGTGCGGAGACCCAGTACTTC